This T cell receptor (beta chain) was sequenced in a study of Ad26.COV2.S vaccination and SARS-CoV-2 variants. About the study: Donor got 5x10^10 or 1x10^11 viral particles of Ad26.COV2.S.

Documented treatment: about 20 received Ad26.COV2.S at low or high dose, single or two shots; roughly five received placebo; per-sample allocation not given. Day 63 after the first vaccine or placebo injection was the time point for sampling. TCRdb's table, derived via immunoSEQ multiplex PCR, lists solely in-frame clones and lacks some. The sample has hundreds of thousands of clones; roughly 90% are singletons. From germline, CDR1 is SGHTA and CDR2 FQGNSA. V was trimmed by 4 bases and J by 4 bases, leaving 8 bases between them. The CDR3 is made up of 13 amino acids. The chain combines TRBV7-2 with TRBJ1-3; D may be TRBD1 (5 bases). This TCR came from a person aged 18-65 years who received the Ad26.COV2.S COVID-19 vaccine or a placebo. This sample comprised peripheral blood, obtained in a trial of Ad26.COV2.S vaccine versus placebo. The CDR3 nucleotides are TGTGCCAGCAGCTCCGAGGGGGGAAACACCATATATTTT. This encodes CASSSEGGNTIYF.